The T cell receptor (beta chain) under discussion was sequenced for a study of T cell responses to AZD1222 COVID-19 vaccine. Study in general: Doses given second, at about 4 or about 12 weeks, were pooled.

Libraries were prepared by immunoSEQ multiplex PCR; TCRdb keeps only in-frame clonotypes and omits some of them. Of some 130,000 clones in the sample, more than 85% are singletons; the top ten hold approximately 5.4%. The CDR3 extends over 15 amino acids. V was shortened by 3 bases and J by 6 bases, with 12 bases between the two germline ends. The germline V gene has CDR1 MDHEN and CDR2 SYDVKM. This material consisted of peripheral blood, taken on day 0 of AZD1222 vaccination. The chain carries TRBV28 and TRBJ1-6; perhaps TRBD1 as D (5 bases). The TCR was taken from an adult in good health. CDR3 protein: CASSLRRQPNSPLHF. The CDR3 nucleotides read TGTGCCAGCAGTTTGCGGAGACAGCCTAATTCACCCCTCCACTTT.